Below, one T cell receptor beta chain is given with its context. As yet, its antigen is unknown. This sample stems from a study of T cell responses to AZD1222 COVID-19 vaccine. Profiled with immunoSEQ multiplex PCR; TCRdb holds only in-frame clones, not every one. The sample lists fewer than 200,000 clones; about 87% were seen once. The V gene's germline CDR1 is SGHRS and CDR2 YFSETQ. CDR3 length: 14 residues. With V trimmed by 6 bases and J by 2 bases, 5 bases remained unmatched. Study-wide results and caveats: Among those given AZD1222, only five or six were seropositive at baseline.

V is TRBV5-1 and J is TRBJ2-3; 8 positions match TRBD2. This receptor was taken from an adult in good health. The material sequenced was peripheral blood, taken on day 0 of AZD1222 vaccination. The CDR3 loop reads CASKAGGHTDTQYF. The CDR3 nucleotides read TGCGCCAGCAAGGCGGGGGGACACACAGATACGCAGTATTTT.